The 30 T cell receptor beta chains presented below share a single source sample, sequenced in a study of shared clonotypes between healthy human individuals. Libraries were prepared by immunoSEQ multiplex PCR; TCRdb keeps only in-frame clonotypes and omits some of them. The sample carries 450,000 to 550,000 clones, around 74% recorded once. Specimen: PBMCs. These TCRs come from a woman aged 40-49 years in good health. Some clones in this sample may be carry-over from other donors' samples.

The CDR3, as DNA: TGTGCCAGCAGCCCCTCGATCACTGAAGCTTTCTTT. Amino acid sequence: CASSPSITEAFF. The chain employs TRBV11-2 and TRBJ1-1; D not certain. The V end lost 5 bases, the J end lost 4 bases, and 8 bases lay between the germline ends. The CDR3 sequence is 12 residues long. The germline CDR1 and CDR2 sequences are SGHAT and FQNNGV.

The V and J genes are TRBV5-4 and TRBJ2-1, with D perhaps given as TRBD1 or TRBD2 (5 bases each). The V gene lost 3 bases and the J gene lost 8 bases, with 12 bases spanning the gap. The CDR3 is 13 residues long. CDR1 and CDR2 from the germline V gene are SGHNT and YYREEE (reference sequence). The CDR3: CASSWDVGDEQFF. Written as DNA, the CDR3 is TGTGCCAGCAGCTGGGACGTAGGCGATGAGCAGTTCTTC.

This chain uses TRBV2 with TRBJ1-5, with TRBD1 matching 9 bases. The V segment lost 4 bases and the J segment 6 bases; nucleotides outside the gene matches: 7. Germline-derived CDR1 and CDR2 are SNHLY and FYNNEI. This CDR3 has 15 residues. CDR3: CASSVGTGRGQPQHF. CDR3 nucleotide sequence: TGTGCCAGCAGTGTTGGGACAGGGAGGGGTCAGCCCCAGCATTTT.

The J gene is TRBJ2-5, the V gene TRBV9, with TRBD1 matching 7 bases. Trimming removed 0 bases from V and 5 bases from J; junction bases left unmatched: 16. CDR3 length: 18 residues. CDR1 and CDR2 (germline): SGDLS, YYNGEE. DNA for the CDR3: TGTGCCAGCAGCGTAGATGCAGGGGGTATGGGTTTCGGTGAGACCCAGTACTTC. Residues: CASSVDAGGMGFGETQYF.

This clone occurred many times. The CDR3 protein is CASSPGTSGQETQYF. The CDR3 DNA is TGTGCCAGCAGCCCCGGGACTAGCGGGCAAGAGACCCAGTACTTC. V and J are TRBV5-4 and TRBJ2-5; 12 bases line up with TRBD2. Germline CDR1 is SGHNT and CDR2 is YYREEE (reference sequence). This CDR3 has 15 amino acids. Germline trimming cut 4 bases from V and 2 bases from J; bases unmatched to any gene: 3.

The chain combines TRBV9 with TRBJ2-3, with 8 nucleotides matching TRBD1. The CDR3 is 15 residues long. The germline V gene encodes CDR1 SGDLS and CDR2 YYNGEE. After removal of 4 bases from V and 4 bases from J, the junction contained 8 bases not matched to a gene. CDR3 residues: CASSPRTGRSDTQYF. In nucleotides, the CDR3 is TGTGCCAGCAGCCCCCGGACAGGGAGGTCAGATACGCAGTATTTT.

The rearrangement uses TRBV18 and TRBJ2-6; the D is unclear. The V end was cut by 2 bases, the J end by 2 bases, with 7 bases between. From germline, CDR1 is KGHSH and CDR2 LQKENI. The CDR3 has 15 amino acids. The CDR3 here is CASSPSRAGANVLTF. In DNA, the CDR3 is TGTGCCAGCTCACCAAGCCGGGCTGGGGCCAACGTCCTGACTTTC.

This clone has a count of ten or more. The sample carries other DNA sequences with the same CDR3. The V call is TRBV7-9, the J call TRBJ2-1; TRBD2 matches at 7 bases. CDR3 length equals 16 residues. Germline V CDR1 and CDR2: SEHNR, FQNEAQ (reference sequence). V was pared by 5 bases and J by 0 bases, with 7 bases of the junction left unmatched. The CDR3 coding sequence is TGTGCCAGCAGCCCCCGGGGCGGGAGCTCCTACAATGAGCAGTTCTTC. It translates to CASSPRGGSSYNEQFF.

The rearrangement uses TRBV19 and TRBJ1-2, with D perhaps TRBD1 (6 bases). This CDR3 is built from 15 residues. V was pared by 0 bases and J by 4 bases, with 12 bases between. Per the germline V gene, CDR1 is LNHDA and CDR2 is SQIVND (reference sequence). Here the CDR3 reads CASSIDRTGTYGYTF. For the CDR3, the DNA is TGTGCCAGTAGTATAGATCGTACAGGGACCTATGGCTACACCTTC.

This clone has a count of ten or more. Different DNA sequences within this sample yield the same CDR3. In nucleotides, the CDR3 is TGCGCCAGCAGCTTGAGGGGGGGCACTGAAGCTTTCTTT. It encodes CASSLRGGTEAFF. The rearrangement links TRBV5-1 to TRBJ1-1; D perhaps matches TRBD1 (6 bases). This CDR3 has 13 amino acids. The germline gives CDR1 SGHRS, CDR2 YFSETQ. With 1 base removed from V and 4 bases from J, the gap between germline ends came to 8 bases.

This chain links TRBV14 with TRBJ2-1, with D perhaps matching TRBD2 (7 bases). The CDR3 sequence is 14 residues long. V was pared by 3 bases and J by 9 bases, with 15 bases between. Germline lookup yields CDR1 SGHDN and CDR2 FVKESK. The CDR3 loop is CASSQGGGRGEQFF. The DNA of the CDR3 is TGTGCCAGCAGCCAGGGAGGGGGGAGAGGTGAGCAGTTCTTC. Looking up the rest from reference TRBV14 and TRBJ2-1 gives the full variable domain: EAGVTQFPSHSVIEKGQTVTLRCDPISGHDNLYWYRRVMGKEIKFLLHFVKESKQDESGMPNNRFLAERTGGTYSTLKVQPAELEDSGVYFCASSQGGGRGEQFFGPGTRLTVL.

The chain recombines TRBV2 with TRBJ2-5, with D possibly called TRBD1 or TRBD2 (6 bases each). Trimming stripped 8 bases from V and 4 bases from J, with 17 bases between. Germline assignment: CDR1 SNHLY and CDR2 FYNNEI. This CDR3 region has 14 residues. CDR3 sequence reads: CASGPEGGPETQYF. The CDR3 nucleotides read TGTGCCAGCGGACCCGAGGGGGGCCCAGAGACCCAGTACTTC.

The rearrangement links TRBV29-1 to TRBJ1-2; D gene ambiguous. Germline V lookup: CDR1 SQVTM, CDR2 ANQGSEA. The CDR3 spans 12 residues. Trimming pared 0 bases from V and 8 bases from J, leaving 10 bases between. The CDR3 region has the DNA TGCAGCGTTGAAGATCTTATAAGGGGCTACACCTTC. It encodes CSVEDLIRGYTF.

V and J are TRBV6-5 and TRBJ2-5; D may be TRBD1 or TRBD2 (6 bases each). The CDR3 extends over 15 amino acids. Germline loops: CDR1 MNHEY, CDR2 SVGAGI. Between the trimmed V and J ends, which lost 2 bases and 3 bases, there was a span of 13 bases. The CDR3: CASSYGGTNKETQYF. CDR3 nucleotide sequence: TGTGCCAGCAGTTACGGGGGGACAAACAAAGAGACCCAGTACTTC.

For the CDR3, the DNA is TGCGCCAGCAGCCACCCTGACAGGGTTGAGACCCAGTACTTC. Amino acid sequence: CASSHPDRVETQYF. This rearrangement joins TRBV4-1 to TRBJ2-5, with 7 positions matching TRBD1. This CDR3 has 14 amino acids. V lost 3 bases, J lost 5 bases, and 6 bases stayed unmatched. The germline V gene has CDR1 MGHRA and CDR2 YSYEKL.

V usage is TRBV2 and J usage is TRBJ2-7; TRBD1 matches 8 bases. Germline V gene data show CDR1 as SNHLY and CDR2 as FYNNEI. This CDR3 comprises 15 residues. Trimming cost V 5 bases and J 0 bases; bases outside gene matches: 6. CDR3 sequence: CASSQTGGISYEQYF. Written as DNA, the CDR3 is TGTGCCAGCAGTCAAACAGGGGGGATCTCCTACGAGCAGTACTTC.

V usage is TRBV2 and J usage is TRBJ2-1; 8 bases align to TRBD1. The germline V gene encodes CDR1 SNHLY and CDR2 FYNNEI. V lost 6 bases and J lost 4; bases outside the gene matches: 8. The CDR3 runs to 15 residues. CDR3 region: CASSADRGPYNEQFF. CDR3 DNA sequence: TGTGCCAGCAGCGCCGACAGGGGCCCTTACAATGAGCAGTTCTTC.

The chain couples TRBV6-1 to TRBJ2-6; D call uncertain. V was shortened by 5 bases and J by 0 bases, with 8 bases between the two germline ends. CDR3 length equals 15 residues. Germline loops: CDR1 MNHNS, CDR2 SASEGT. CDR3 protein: CASSPRPSGANVLTF. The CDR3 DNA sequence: TGTGCCAGCAGTCCGCGACCCTCTGGGGCCAACGTCCTGACTTTC.

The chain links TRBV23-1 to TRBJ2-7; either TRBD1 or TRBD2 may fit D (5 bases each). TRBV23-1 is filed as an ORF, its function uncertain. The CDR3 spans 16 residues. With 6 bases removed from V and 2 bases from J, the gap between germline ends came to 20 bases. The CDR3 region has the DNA TGCGCCAGCAGCCCTTGGGGGATCCCCCATGCCTACGAGCAGTACTTC. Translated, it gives CASSPWGIPHAYEQYF.

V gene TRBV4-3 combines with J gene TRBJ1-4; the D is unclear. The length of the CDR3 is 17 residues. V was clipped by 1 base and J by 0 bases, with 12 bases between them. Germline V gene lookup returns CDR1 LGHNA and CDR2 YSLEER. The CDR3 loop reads CASSQGPKGATNEKLFF. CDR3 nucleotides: TGCGCCAGCAGCCAAGGGCCCAAGGGCGCAACTAATGAAAAACTGTTTTTT.

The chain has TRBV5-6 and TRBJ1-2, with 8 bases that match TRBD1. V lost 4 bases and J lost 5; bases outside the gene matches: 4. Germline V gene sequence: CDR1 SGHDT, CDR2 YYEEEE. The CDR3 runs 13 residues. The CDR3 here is CASSMTGVYGYTF. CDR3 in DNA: TGTGCCAGCAGCATGACAGGGGTTTATGGCTACACCTTC. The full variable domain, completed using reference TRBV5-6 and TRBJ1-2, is DAGVTQSPTHLIKTRGQQVTLRCSPKSGHDTVSWYQQALGQGPQFIFQYYEEEERQRGNFPDRFSGHQFPNYSSELNVNALLLGDSALYLCASSMTGVYGYTFGSGTRLTVV.

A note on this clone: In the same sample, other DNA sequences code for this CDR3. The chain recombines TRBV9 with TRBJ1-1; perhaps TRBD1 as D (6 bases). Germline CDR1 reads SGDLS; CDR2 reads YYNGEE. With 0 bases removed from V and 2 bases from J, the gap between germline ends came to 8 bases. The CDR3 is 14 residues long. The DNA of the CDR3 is TGTGCCAGCAGCGTAGGGACAGCTAACACTGAAGCTTTCTTT. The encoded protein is CASSVGTANTEAFF.

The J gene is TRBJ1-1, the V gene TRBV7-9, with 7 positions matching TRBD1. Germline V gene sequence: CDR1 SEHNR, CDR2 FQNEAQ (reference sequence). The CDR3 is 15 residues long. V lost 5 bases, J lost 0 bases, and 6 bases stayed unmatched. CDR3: CASSRSGGMNTEAFF. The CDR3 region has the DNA TGTGCCAGCAGCCGTTCAGGGGGGATGAACACTGAAGCTTTCTTT.

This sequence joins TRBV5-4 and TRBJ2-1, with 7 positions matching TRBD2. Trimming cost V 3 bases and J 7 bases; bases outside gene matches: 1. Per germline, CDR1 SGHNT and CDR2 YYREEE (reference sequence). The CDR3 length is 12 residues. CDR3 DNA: TGTGCCAGCAGCTGGACTAGTAATGAGCAGTTCTTC. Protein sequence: CASSWTSNEQFF. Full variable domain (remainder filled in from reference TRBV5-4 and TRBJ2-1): ETGVTQSPTHLIKTRGQQVTLRCSSQSGHNTVSWYQQALGQGPQFIFQYYREEENGRGNFPPRFSGLQFPNYSSELNVNALELDDSALYLCASSWTSNEQFFGPGTRLTVL.

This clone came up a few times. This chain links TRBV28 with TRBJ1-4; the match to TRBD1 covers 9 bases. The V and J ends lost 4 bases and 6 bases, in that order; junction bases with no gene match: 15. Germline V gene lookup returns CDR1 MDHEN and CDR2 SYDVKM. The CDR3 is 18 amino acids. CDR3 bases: TGTGCCAGCAGTTCCCCGCGGTCCGGGACAGGGTTAGATGAAAAACTGTTTTTT. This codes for CASSSPRSGTGLDEKLFF.

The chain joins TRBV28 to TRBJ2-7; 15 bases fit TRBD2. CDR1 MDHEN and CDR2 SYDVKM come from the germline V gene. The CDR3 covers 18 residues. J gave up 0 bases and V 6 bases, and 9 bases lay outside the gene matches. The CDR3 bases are TGTGCCAGCAGCCCTGGGACTAGCGGGAGGCTTAGCTCCTACGAGCAGTACTTC. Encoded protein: CASSPGTSGRLSSYEQYF.

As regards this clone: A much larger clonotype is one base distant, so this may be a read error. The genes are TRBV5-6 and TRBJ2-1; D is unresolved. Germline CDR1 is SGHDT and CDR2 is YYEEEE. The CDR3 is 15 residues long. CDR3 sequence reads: CANSFRQNAYNEQFF. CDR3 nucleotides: TGTGCCAACAGCTTCCGGCAGAACGCCTACAATGAGCAGTTCTTC.

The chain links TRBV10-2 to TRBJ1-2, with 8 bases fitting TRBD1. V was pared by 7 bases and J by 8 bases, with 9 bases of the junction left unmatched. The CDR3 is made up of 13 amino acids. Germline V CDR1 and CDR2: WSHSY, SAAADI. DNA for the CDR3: TGCGCCAGCACCCCGGACAGGGCCAAAGGCTACACCTTC. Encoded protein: CASTPDRAKGYTF.

In nucleotides, the CDR3 is TGCAGTGTGGGTCCGTTAGGTGAGCAGTACTTC. It is translated as CSVGPLGEQYF. The V and J genes are TRBV20-1 and TRBJ2-7, with D unresolved. The germline V gene encodes CDR1 DFQATT and CDR2 SNEGSKA (reference sequence). The ends were cut back, 7 bases at V and 7 bases at J, with 14 bases in the middle. The CDR3 consists of 11 residues.

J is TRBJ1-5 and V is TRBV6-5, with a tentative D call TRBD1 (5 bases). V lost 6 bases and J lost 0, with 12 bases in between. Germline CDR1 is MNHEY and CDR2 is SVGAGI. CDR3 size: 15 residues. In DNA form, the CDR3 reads TGTGCCAGCAGCCACGACAGAGATAGCAATCAGCCCCAGCATTTT. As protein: CASSHDRDSNQPQHF.